These 9 T cell receptor beta chains originate from one sample sequenced in a study of T cells in Graves' hyperthyroidism and ophthalmopathy. TCR beta CDR3 regions were amplified from RNA transcripts. During a first-round RT-PCR of the TCR CDR3, the HTBI primer set was used. Using its own MiXCR run on the multiplex PCR reads, TCRdb lists one record per CDR3 protein. Among about 350,000 distinct CDR3 sequences listed, roughly 14% were seen once. The sample consisted of blood. The receptor set was obtained from a woman in her thirties with Graves' hyperthyroidism.

In this sample, this clonotype turned up many times. The chain couples TRBV3-1 to TRBJ1-1, with a weak D call TRBD1 (5 bases). This CDR3 contains 12 residues. The ends were cut back, 1 base at V and 12 bases at J, with 12 bases in the middle. CDR1 is LGHDT and CDR2 is YNNKEL in the germline V gene (reference sequence). The CDR3 sequence: CASSQVLGETFF. The DNA of the CDR3 is TGTGCCAGCAGCCAAGTTCTGGGGGAGACTTTCTTT. Filled out from reference TRBV3-1 and TRBJ1-1, the complete variable domain reads DTAVSQTPKYLVTQMGNDKSIKCEQNLGHDTMYWYKQDSKKFLKIMFSYNNKELIINETVPNRFSPKSPDKAHLNLHINSLELGDSAVYFCASSQVLGETFFGQGTRLTVV.

This clonotype came up many times. The chain carries TRBV19 and TRBJ2-1; TRBD2 matches at 12 bases. Germline CDR1 and CDR2: LNHDA and SQIVND (reference sequence). This CDR3 spans 18 amino acids. V dropped 1 base and J dropped 6; count of bases not matched to a gene: 10. CDR3 in DNA: TGTGCCAGTAGTATAGTGGGACTAGCGGGCCAAAGGAGCAATGAGCAGTTCTTC. Translation gives CASSIVGLAGQRSNEQFF.

This clonotype was found many times. V usage is TRBV12-3 or TRBV12-4 and J usage is TRBJ2-3; D is undetermined. This CDR3 contains 17 residues. Trimming cost V 3 bases and J 2 bases, with 18 bases left between them. DNA for the CDR3: TGTGCCAGCAGTTTTCCCCTCCGAAAGCAAATCACAGATACGCAGTATTTT. This encodes CASSFPLRKQITDTQYF.

This clonotype was seen only a few times. The genes are TRBV7-2 and TRBJ1-2; D remains ambiguous. This CDR3 spans 14 amino acids. Trimming took 4 bases from V and 7 from J, leaving 16 bases between them. From germline, CDR1 is SGHTA and CDR2 FQGNSA. The CDR3 here is CASSSGRGPGGYTF. CDR3 DNA: TGTGCCAGCAGCTCCGGACGGGGTCCTGGTGGCTACACCTTC.

The rearrangement joins TRBV10-3 to TRBJ2-7; D not certain. The length of the CDR3 is 11 residues. V was cut by 10 bases and J by 3 bases, with 10 bases left in between. Germline V gives CDR1 ENHRY, CDR2 SYGVKD. The CDR3 loop is CATNAGYEQYF. CDR3 DNA sequence: TGTGCCACAAACGCAGGCTACGAGCAGTACTTC.

This clonotype was counted at least ten times. This sequence joins TRBV10-3 and TRBJ1-2, with TRBD1 matching over 7 bases. Germline V gene data show CDR1 as ENHRY and CDR2 as SYGVKD. V was clipped by 11 bases and J by 1 base; unmatched bases: 7. The CDR3 runs to 13 residues. CDR3 in DNA: TGTGCCGCAAACCGGGACAGTAACTATGGCTACACCTTC. The encoded protein is CAANRDSNYGYTF.

This sequence joins TRBV12-3 or TRBV12-4 and TRBJ2-4; D gene uncertain. V was pared by 5 bases and J by 10 bases, with 9 bases between. The CDR3 sequence is 11 residues long. DNA of the CDR3: TGTGCCAGCAGTCCTAACATTATTCAGTACTTC. Translation gives CASSPNIIQYF.

This clonotype was counted ten times or more. The V and J genes are TRBV6-1 and TRBJ2-5; 7 bases align to TRBD2. V shed 5 bases and J 3 bases; nucleotides not matched to a gene: 9. The CDR3 runs 15 residues. Germline V gene lookup returns CDR1 MNHNS and CDR2 SASEGT. CDR3 amino acids: CASSFPYAGEETQYF. The CDR3 region has the DNA TGTGCCAGCAGTTTCCCCTACGCGGGGGAAGAGACCCAGTACTTC.

There are many counts of this clonotype. J is TRBJ1-2 and V is TRBV11-1; D may be TRBD1 (5 bases). The CDR3 is 15 amino acids. V lost 5 bases and J 4 bases, leaving 17 bases between the germline ends. From germline, CDR1 is SGHAT and CDR2 FQDESV (reference sequence). The CDR3 loop reads CASSPPGRNVYGYTF. The CDR3 nucleotides are TGTGCCAGCAGCCCGCCGGGACGGAACGTCTATGGCTACACCTTC.